This TCR beta chain was observed in a study of blood T cell repertoires in COVID-19. Study-wide background: Material from acute and convalescent COVID-19 was sourced from the United States, Italy and Spain. PBMCs, B-cell-depleted T cells, or T cells were the source of the cDNA or gDNA that made up the material.

V was cut by 4 bases and J by 0 bases, with 8 bases left in between. The germline CDR1 and CDR2 sequences are MDHEN and SYDVKM. This CDR3 has 14 amino acids. Patients at the Seattle site were enrolled during active infection and followed longitudinally. In the study's own analysis: Scientists estimated how many nucleated cells there were by amplifying reference gene primers. Method: immunoSEQ multiplex PCR; TCRdb's copy keeps in-frame clones and lacks some. V and J calls and clone size are those listed in that table; D and trimming were worked out from the DNA. The sample lists some 94,000 clones, roughly 87% occurring once.

The sample comprised peripheral blood. This TCR was recovered from a woman aged 60-70 years with COVID-19, enrolled during active disease. This chain uses TRBV28 with TRBJ2-3, with D unclear. The CDR3 region has the DNA TGTGCCAGCAGTTCACCCGGGAGCACAGATACGCAGTATTTT. This codes for CASSSPGSTDTQYF.